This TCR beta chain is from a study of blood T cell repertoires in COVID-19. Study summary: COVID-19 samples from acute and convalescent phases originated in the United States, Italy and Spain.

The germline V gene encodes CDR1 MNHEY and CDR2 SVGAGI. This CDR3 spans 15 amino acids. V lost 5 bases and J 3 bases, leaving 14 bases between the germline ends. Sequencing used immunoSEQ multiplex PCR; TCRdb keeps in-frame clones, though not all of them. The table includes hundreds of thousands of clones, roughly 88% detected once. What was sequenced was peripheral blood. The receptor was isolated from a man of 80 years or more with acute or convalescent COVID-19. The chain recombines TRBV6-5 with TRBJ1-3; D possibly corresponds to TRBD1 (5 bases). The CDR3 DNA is TGTGCCAGCAGTACTAGCCCCCAGGGTGGAAACACCATATATTTT. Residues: CASSTSPQGGNTIYF.